These T cell receptor beta chains were read from a single sample in a study of blood T cells in healthy people across ages. Each CDR3 protein gets one entry after TCRdb re-called the 5' RACE reads with MiXCR. This sample has hundreds of thousands of distinct CDR3 sequences, with roughly 32% found just once. Specimen: blood. The receptors come from a woman older than 75 in good health. Each CDR3 is given with its conserved first and last residue. A D gene is named only where the DNA matches it firmly. Expanded clones get a size class; other rows say once, few or many, or leave the size out.

J,size,V,D,DNA,CDR3
TRBJ2-1,many,TRBV7-9,NA,TGTGCCAGCGGTCTCGCAGGGGCCCTCTCCTACAATGAGCAGTTCTTC,CASGLAGALSYNEQFF
TRBJ2-1,NA,TRBV14,NA,TGTGCCAGCAGCCACCCCAGGGGACTGGCGGTTTCCTACAAAGAGCAGTTCTTC,CASSHPRGLAVSYKEQFF
TRBJ2-3,NA,TRBV7-2,NA,TGTGCCAGCAGCTTAGAGGTGGGCCGTGGGGATACGCAGTATTTT,CASSLEVGRGDTQYF
TRBJ2-1,NA,TRBV11-2,TRBD2,TGTGCCAGCAGCTTATTGAGGACTAGCCTCAATGAGCAGTTCTTC,CASSLLRTSLNEQFF
TRBJ2-3,many,TRBV24-1,NA,TGTGCCACCAGTGATCCCTCGGAGGATTTCACAGATACGCAGTATTTT,CATSDPSEDFTDTQYF
TRBJ2-5,many,TRBV9,NA,TGTGCCAGCAGCGTAGGAGGGACTCCTGGGACCCAGTACTTC,CASSVGGTPGTQYF
TRBJ2-7,NA,TRBV4-1,TRBD1,TGCGCCAGCAGCCCCGGGCAGGGGGAAATCTACGAGCAGTACTTC,CASSPGQGEIYEQYF
TRBJ2-5,few,TRBV7-2,TRBD1,TGTGCCAGCAGCTCGCCCGGGACAGGGAGGGAGACCCAGTACTTC,CASSSPGTGRETQYF
TRBJ2-7,NA,TRBV4-1,TRBD1,TGCGCCAGCAGGATGAGACAGGGAGCCCACGAGCAGTACTTC,CASRMRQGAHEQYF
TRBJ2-6,many,TRBV6-2/TRBV6-3,NA,TGTGCCAGCAGTGTAACCGTCCGGGAGTACTCTGGGGCCAACGTCCTGACTTTC,CASSVTVREYSGANVLTF
TRBJ2-3,many,TRBV6-2/TRBV6-3,TRBD2,TGTGCCAGCAGTTACTCGATTCGCGGGGGAGACACAGATACGCAGTATTTT,CASSYSIRGGDTDTQYF
TRBJ1-6,NA,TRBV3-1,NA,TGTGCCAGCAGCCAAGACCCGGGGGCTGGTTCACCCCTCCACTTT,CASSQDPGAGSPLHF
TRBJ2-3,many,TRBV5-1,TRBD2,TGCGCCAGCAGCTTGTTGACTAGCGGGGCGCAGTATTTT,CASSLLTSGAQYF
TRBJ2-5,few,TRBV7-9,NA,TGTGCCAGCGGTAGGGGGGATCAAGAGACCCAGTACTTC,CASGRGDQETQYF
TRBJ2-1,many,TRBV7-2,TRBD1,TGTGCCAGCAGACCACAGGGGTGGGGCTCCTACAATGAGCAGTTCTTC,CASRPQGWGSYNEQFF
TRBJ2-7,NA,TRBV12-3/TRBV12-4,NA,TGTGTCAGCAGTTCCGGGGGCCAACCAGGCGAGCAGTACTTC,CVSSSGGQPGEQYF
TRBJ1-3,few,TRBV5-1,NA,TGCGCCAGCAGCTTGACAGGGCACTCTGGAAACACCATATATTTT,CASSLTGHSGNTIYF
TRBJ1-6,many,TRBV20-1,NA,TGCAGTGCTAGAAATCTCGGGGCCACTAATTCACCCCTCCACTTT,CSARNLGATNSPLHF
TRBJ1-1,NA,TRBV14,TRBD1,TGTGCCAGCAGCCGAACTACAGGGGACCTTTGGGGGGGGACTGAAGCTTTCTTT,CASSRTTGDLWGGTEAFF
TRBJ1-5,NA,TRBV20-1,NA,TGCAGTGCTCTCGGACTCGGGAATCAGCCCCAGCATTTT,CSALGLGNQPQHF
TRBJ2-7,few,TRBV4-3,NA,TGCGCCAGCAGCCAAGAAATTGGGGGGTCGGCAGGACTTTCCTACGAGCAGTACTTC,CASSQEIGGSAGLSYEQYF
TRBJ2-7,NA,TRBV19,NA,TGTGCCAGTAGCCTGGAGGTTTTGGACGAGCAGTACTTC,CASSLEVLDEQYF
TRBJ2-5,many,TRBV12-3/TRBV12-4,TRBD2,TGTGCCAGCAGTACCGGGACTAAACAAGAGACCCAGTACTTC,CASSTGTKQETQYF
TRBJ1-1,few,TRBV20-1,NA,TGCAGTGCTAGGCGTACAGGGAACACTGAAGCTTTCTTT,CSARRTGNTEAFF
TRBJ1-6,many,TRBV7-2,NA,TGTGCCAGCAGCTCTTACTCCTATAATTCACCCCTCCACTTT,CASSSYSYNSPLHF
TRBJ2-1,NA,TRBV7-2,NA,TGTGCCAGCAGCTTAGGCCCGGGGAGTGGGTACAATGAGCAGTTCTTC,CASSLGPGSGYNEQFF
TRBJ1-5,NA,TRBV2,NA,TGTGCCAGCAGTGGTGAGGACAATCAGCCCCAGCATTTT,CASSGEDNQPQHF
TRBJ1-2,few,TRBV7-9,NA,TGTGCCAGCAGCTTAGCCGGGGTCGCTAACTATGGCTACACCTTC,CASSLAGVANYGYTF
TRBJ2-5,many,TRBV20-1,NA,TGCAGTGCTACCGGGGGTGGAGAGACCCAGTACTTC,CSATGGGETQYF
TRBJ2-1,NA,TRBV7-6,NA,TGTGCCAGCAGCTTTAAACCAACAGGGCAGTTCTTC,CASSFKPTGQFF
TRBJ1-6,NA,TRBV3-1,NA,TGTGCCAGCAGCCTAAGGAGGGAGAAACCCCTCCACTTT,CASSLRREKPLHF
TRBJ1-3,few,TRBV29-1,NA,TGCAGCGTTGAAGAAGGCAGGGGAGGAAACACCATATATTTT,CSVEEGRGGNTIYF
TRBJ2-1,NA,TRBV20-1,TRBD1,TGCAATGCTAGAAGGGCAGGGGGCTTAGGGAATGAGCAGTTCTTC,CNARRAGGLGNEQFF
TRBJ2-2,many,TRBV4-2,NA,TGTGCCAGCAGCCAAGACCCCGTCCTCCCCACCGGGGAGCTGTTTTTT,CASSQDPVLPTGELFF
TRBJ1-2,many,TRBV2,TRBD1,TGTGCCAGCAGTGGGACTGGGACAGGGTACGGCTACACCTTC,CASSGTGTGYGYTF
TRBJ1-2,few,TRBV7-2,NA,TGTGCCAGCAGCTTGGGGGATGGGTCCTATGGCTACACCTTC,CASSLGDGSYGYTF
TRBJ2-2,few,TRBV12-3/TRBV12-4,NA,NA,CASSSSGRQNTGELFF
TRBJ2-7,NA,TRBV27,TRBD2,TGTGCCAGCAGTTTGTGGACTAGCGGGGTCTACGAGCAGTACTTC,CASSLWTSGVYEQYF
TRBJ2-5,NA,TRBV20-1,TRBD2,TGCAGTGCTAGTCGGACTAGCGGATATCAAGAGACCCAGTACTTC,CSASRTSGYQETQYF
TRBJ2-7,many,TRBV4-3,NA,TGCGCCAGCAGTCTTTCCCGGGCAGACCATTTCTACGAGCAGTACTTC,CASSLSRADHFYEQYF
TRBJ2-1,many,TRBV7-2,NA,TGTGCCAGCAGCTATCACCGGGACGCGTTCTTCCAAAACAATGAGCAGTTCTTC,CASSYHRDAFFQNNEQFF
TRBJ2-1,many,TRBV20-1,TRBD2,TGCAGTGCTAGTGATATCGGACTAGCGGTGGGGAATGAGCAGTTCTTC,CSASDIGLAVGNEQFF
TRBJ2-4,many,TRBV2,NA,TGTGCCAGCAGTGGGGTATTAGATCCTTTGGCCAAAAACATTCAGTACTTC,CASSGVLDPLAKNIQYF
TRBJ1-5,NA,TRBV28,NA,TGTGCCGGCAGCCCAGGGGATAGTAATCAGCCCCAGCATTTT,CAGSPGDSNQPQHF
TRBJ2-2,few,TRBV24-1,NA,TGTGCCACCAGTGAATTCACCGGGGAGCTGTTTTTT,CATSEFTGELFF
TRBJ2-1,NA,TRBV20-1,TRBD2,TGCAGTGCCCAGGGACTAGCGGGAGGGCCTAACAATGAGCAGTTCTTC,CSAQGLAGGPNNEQFF
TRBJ2-2,few,TRBV5-1,TRBD2,TGCGCCAGCAGCCCCCGACTAGCGGGGGGCACCGGGGAGCTGTTTTTT,CASSPRLAGGTGELFF
TRBJ1-1,NA,TRBV29-1,NA,TGCAGCGTTGAAGTGGGTTTTGACACTGAAGCTTTCTTT,CSVEVGFDTEAFF
TRBJ1-6,NA,TRBV12-3/TRBV12-4,NA,TGTGTCAGCAGTTTAACAGAGGAATATAATTCACCCCTCCACTTT,CVSSLTEEYNSPLHF
TRBJ2-7,NA,TRBV29-1,TRBD1,TGCAGCGGTGGGGGTGGAGGGCAGGGGGCACGAGAGCAGTACTTC,CSGGGGGQGAREQYF
TRBJ1-5,few,TRBV6-2/TRBV6-3,NA,TGTGCCAGCAGTTACTCGACCCTGTCAGGGTTTTCGAGTCAGCCCCAGCATTTT,CASSYSTLSGFSSQPQHF